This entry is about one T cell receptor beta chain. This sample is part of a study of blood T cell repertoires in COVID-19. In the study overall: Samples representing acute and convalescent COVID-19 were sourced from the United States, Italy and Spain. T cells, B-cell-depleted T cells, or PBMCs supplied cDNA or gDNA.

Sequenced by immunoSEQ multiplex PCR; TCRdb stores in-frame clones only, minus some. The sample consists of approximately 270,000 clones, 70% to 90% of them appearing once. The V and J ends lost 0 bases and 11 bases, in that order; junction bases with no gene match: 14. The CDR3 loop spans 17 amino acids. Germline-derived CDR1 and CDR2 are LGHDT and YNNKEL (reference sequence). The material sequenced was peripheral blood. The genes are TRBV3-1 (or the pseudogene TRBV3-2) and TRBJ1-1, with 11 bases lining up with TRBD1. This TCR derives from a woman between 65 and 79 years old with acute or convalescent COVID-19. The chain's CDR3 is CASSQDHGQGARGGAFF. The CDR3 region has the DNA TGTGCCAGCAGCCAAGATCACGGACAGGGGGCGCGGGGTGGGGCTTTCTTT.